A selection of T cell receptor beta chains follows, all from one sample in a study of tumor-infiltrating lymphocytes in oesophageal squamous cell carcinoma. TCRdb fed the PCR reads into MiXCR, producing one record per CDR3 protein. The table lists about 13,000 distinct CDR3 sequences, 45% to 60% of them singletons. The material sequenced was blood. The origin of the receptors is a female donor with esophageal squamous cell carcinoma. Both conserved end residues are part of each CDR3. A D gene is named only where the DNA matches it firmly. The size entry is marked missing in some rows and otherwise reads once, few, many or a size class.

J gene | D gene | clone size | V gene | CDR3 DNA | CDR3 protein
TRBJ1-2 | TRBD1 | NA | TRBV6-5 | TGTGCCAGCAGTTACGTGGGGAGACAGGGCGCTGGCTACACCTTC | CASSYVGRQGAGYTF
TRBJ2-7 | TRBD1 | NA | TRBV12-3/TRBV12-4 | TGTGCCAGCAGCCCGGGACAGTACCCCTACGAGCAGTACTTC | CASSPGQYPYEQYF
TRBJ2-2 | NA | medium-sized | TRBV7-3 | TGTGCCAGCAGCTTAGTACTAGACACCGGGGAGCTGTTTTTT | CASSLVLDTGELFF
TRBJ1-1 | NA | NA | TRBV5-6 | TGTGCCAGCAGCTGGGGACAAATAAACACTGAAGCTTTCTTT | CASSWGQINTEAFF
TRBJ2-1 | NA | once | TRBV6-6 | TGTGCCAGCAGTTACTCGAGGGGGGTAGGGCCCTACAATGAGCAGTTCTTC | CASSYSRGVGPYNEQFF
TRBJ1-5 | NA | large | TRBV7-2 | TGTGCCAGCAGCTTAGATCAAAGTCAGCCCCAGCATTTT | CASSLDQSQPQHF
TRBJ2-7 | NA | once | TRBV7-9 | TGTGCCAGCAGCTTAGATGGGGGCGGGAGACCCTACGAGCAGTACTTC | CASSLDGGGRPYEQYF
TRBJ2-5 | NA | NA | TRBV7-6 | TGTGCTAGCAGCGGGACAGGTGGAGAGACCCAGTACTTC | CASSGTGGETQYF
TRBJ2-1 | TRBD1 | many | TRBV5-1 | TGCGCCAGCAGCTTGCTGCCAGGGACAGGCTATGAGCAGTTCTTC | CASSLLPGTGYEQFF
TRBJ2-1 | NA | NA | TRBV7-2 | TGTGCCAGCAGCTTAGAGTCTCTACCCGAGCAGTTCTTC | CASSLESLPEQFF
TRBJ2-1 | NA | many | TRBV3-1 | TGTGCCAGCAGCCGCCAGCCGGGGGCTAACAATGAGCAGTTCTTC | CASSRQPGANNEQFF
TRBJ2-1 | NA | NA | TRBV6-1 | TGTGCCAGCAGTGAAAGGACCTCCGGGTTAGGTGAGCAGTTCTTC | CASSERTSGLGEQFF
TRBJ1-4 | TRBD1 | many | TRBV18 | TGTGCCAGCTCACGAGGGGGCGCAGCTAATGAAAAACTGTTTTTT | CASSRGGAANEKLFF
TRBJ2-2 | NA | medium-sized | TRBV27 | TGTGCCAGCAGTTTTAACACCGGGGAGCTGTTTTTT | CASSFNTGELFF
TRBJ2-7 | TRBD1 | NA | TRBV7-8 | TGTGCCAGCAGCAACAGACAGGGGGCCTACGAGCAGTACTTC | CASSNRQGAYEQYF
TRBJ2-7 | TRBD1 | medium-sized | TRBV6-1 | TGTGCCAGCGGGACAGGGGGCTTCGAGCAGTACTTC | CASGTGGFEQYF
TRBJ1-6 | TRBD1 | NA | TRBV20-1 | TGCAGTGCCTGGACAGGGACTAACTCACCCCTCCACTTT | CSAWTGTNSPLHF
TRBJ2-1 | TRBD1 | NA | TRBV19 | TGTGCCAGTAAGCACAGGGGGCACTCCTACGAGCAGTTCTTC | CASKHRGHSYEQFF
TRBJ1-5 | TRBD1 | NA | TRBV7-2 | TGTGCCAGCAGCTCGGGACAGTCTTACAATCAGCCCCAGCATTTT | CASSSGQSYNQPQHF
TRBJ2-1 | TRBD2 | NA | TRBV7-9 | TGTGCCAGCAGCTTGGGGACTAGCGGGATGTCCAAGTCCAATGAGCAGTTCTTC | CASSLGTSGMSKSNEQFF